These 22 T cell receptor beta chains were all obtained from the same sample, sequenced in a study of cytomegalovirus exposure and HLA in healthy donors. Assay: immunoSEQ multiplex PCR; the TCRdb copy retains only in-frame clones and omits some. This sample has just under 75,000 clones, with around 94% found just once. The sample comprised PBMCs. All receptors come from a woman aged 18-30 years in good health and CMV-seropositive.

The genes are TRBV28 and TRBJ1-2, with D perhaps TRBD1 (5 bases). The germline CDR1 and CDR2 sequences are MDHEN and SYDVKM. The CDR3 is made up of 14 amino acids. V was cut by 5 bases and J by 3 bases, with 13 bases left in between. Here the CDR3 reads CASSPEGRYYGYTF. The CDR3 region has the DNA TGTGCCAGCAGTCCCGAGGGGAGGTACTATGGCTACACCTTC.

J is TRBJ2-2 and V is TRBV6-5; TRBD1 aligns across 8 bases. The CDR3 loop spans 15 amino acids. With 11 bases clipped from V and 4 bases from J, the junction kept 12 bases outside the gene matches. Germline lookup yields CDR1 MNHEY and CDR2 SVGAGI. CDR3 in DNA: TGTGCCGCAGTCAGGGGGCGGAGAGTCACCGGGGAGCTGTTTTTT. It yields the protein CAAVRGRRVTGELFF.

This clone has a single count. V gene TRBV7-8 combines with J gene TRBJ2-1, with 7 bases aligning to TRBD1. Germline lookup yields CDR1 SGHVS and CDR2 FQNEAQ. J was trimmed by 6 bases and V by 5 bases; bases with no gene match: 13. The CDR3 is 16 amino acids. CDR3 amino acids: CASSPYRGAYINEQFF. The DNA of the CDR3 is TGTGCCAGCAGCCCCTACAGGGGAGCCTACATCAATGAGCAGTTCTTC.

The V gene is TRBV5-1, the J gene TRBJ2-1; 8 nucleotides match TRBD2. V lost 4 bases to trimming and J lost 9 bases; unmatched junction nucleotides: 15. The CDR3 covers 16 residues. CDR1 is SGHRS and CDR2 is YFSETQ in the germline V gene. CDR3 nucleotides: TGCGCCAGCAGCGCCGATCGGGGGGGCCTACACACTGAGCAGTTCTTC. Its protein is CASSADRGGLHTEQFF.

The chain joins TRBV28 to TRBJ1-6; TRBD1 matches at 8 bases. Losses at the gene ends were 7 bases for V and 9 bases for J; bases not matched to a gene: 11. The CDR3 runs 15 residues. Germline CDR1 is MDHEN and CDR2 is SYDVKM. CDR3 nucleotide sequence: TGTGCCAGCACCACTCCCCAGGGGGCAGGTTCACCCCTCCACTTT. Encoded protein: CASTTPQGAGSPLHF.

This chain uses TRBV19 with TRBJ2-3; D may be TRBD1 (6 bases). The V end was cut by 7 bases, the J end by 3 bases, with 11 bases between. The CDR3 is 13 amino acids. Germline CDR1 reads LNHDA; CDR2 reads SQIVND (reference sequence). The CDR3 coding sequence is TGTGCCAGTACCCCACAGGGTACAGATACGCAGTATTTT. This translates into CASTPQGTDTQYF. The variable domain in full, with the rest retrieved from reference TRBV19 and TRBJ2-3, is DGGITQSPKYLFRKEGQNVTLSCEQNLNHDAMYWYRQDPGQGLRLIYYSQIVNDFQKGDIAEGYSVSREKKESFPLTVTSAQKNPTAFYLCASTPQGTDTQYFGPGTRLTVL.

This clone appeared a single time. This sequence joins TRBV6-5 and TRBJ1-1; a weak D match, TRBD1 (5 bases). V lost 6 bases and J lost 4, with 12 bases in between. The CDR3 spans 13 residues. CDR1 is MNHEY, CDR2 SVGAGI, per germline. The CDR3 DNA reads TGTGCCAGCAGAGAGGACACCCTCACTGAAGCTTTCTTT. Amino acids: CASREDTLTEAFF.

The chain combines TRBV7-8 with TRBJ2-7; 12 bases map to TRBD1. With V trimmed by 0 bases and J by 5 bases, 2 bases remained unmatched. Germline V CDR1 and CDR2: SGHVS, FQNEAQ. The CDR3 is 15 residues long. DNA of the CDR3: TGTGCCAGCAGCTTAGCCGGGACAGGGGGCCACGAGCAGTACTTC. Amino acid sequence: CASSLAGTGGHEQYF.

In this sample, this clone turned up once. In DNA, the CDR3 is TGTGCCAGCAGCAAGCGGGACGTGATTCCTGAGCAGTACTTC. Protein sequence: CASSKRDVIPEQYF. This sequence joins TRBV7-8 and TRBJ2-7; 7 bases agree with TRBD2. The length of the CDR3 is 14 residues. CDR1 is SGHVS, CDR2 FQNEAQ, per germline. Trimming removed 5 bases from V and 7 bases from J; junction bases left unmatched: 11.

The V and J genes are TRBV6-5 and TRBJ2-7; no clear D gene. The CDR3 is made up of 13 amino acids. Germline V gene lookup returns CDR1 MNHEY and CDR2 SVGAGI. V was clipped by 6 bases and J by 0 bases, with 9 bases between them. The CDR3 region is CASSRKSSYEQYF. DNA of the CDR3: TGTGCCAGCAGCAGGAAAAGCTCCTACGAGCAGTACTTC.

This clone showed up just a few times. The rearrangement links TRBV7-2 to TRBJ2-1, with 13 positions matching TRBD2. CDR3 length: 17 residues. The V and J ends lost 4 bases and 4 bases, in that order; junction bases with no gene match: 7. Germline V gene data show CDR1 as SGHTA and CDR2 as FQGNSA. The CDR3 DNA is TGTGCCAGCAGCTCCGGGACTAGCGGGACTGATTACAATGAGCAGTTCTTC. It specifies CASSSGTSGTDYNEQFF.

This clone was detected only a few times. CDR3 in DNA: TGCGCCAGCAGCCAACAGGGGGCGGGAAACATTCAGTACTTC. Its translation: CASSQQGAGNIQYF. This chain joins TRBV4-3 and TRBJ2-4; the match to TRBD1 covers 8 bases. In germline, CDR1 is LGHNA, CDR2 YSLEER. J lost 6 bases, V lost 2 bases, and 3 bases had no gene match. CDR3 size: 14 residues.

The chain carries TRBV28 and TRBJ1-1, with D possibly being TRBD1 (6 bases). Germline V gene lookup returns CDR1 MDHEN and CDR2 SYDVKM. Trimming removed 5 bases at V and 1 base at J, with 23 bases between. This CDR3 region has 18 residues. CDR3 DNA sequence: TGTGCCAGCAGTCTTACTACAGGGAGCCTCAACAGGAACACTGAAGCTTTCTTT. This gives the protein CASSLTTGSLNRNTEAFF.

The J gene is TRBJ1-6, the V gene TRBV13; possible D gene TRBD1, 5 bases. Trimming cost V 0 bases and J 10 bases, with 13 bases left between them. The length of the CDR3 is 15 residues. The germline CDR1 and CDR2 sequences are PRHDT and FYEKMQ (reference sequence). CDR3 nucleotides: TGTGCCAGCAGCTTAGGGGGCAGGCGGGGCTCACCCCTCCACTTT. Its protein product is CASSLGGRRGSPLHF.

The chain joins TRBV4-1 to TRBJ1-2; TRBD1 might be the D (5 bases). Trimming removed 0 bases at V and 2 bases at J, with 10 bases between. The germline CDR1 and CDR2 sequences are MGHRA and YSYEKL. The CDR3 has 15 residues. In DNA form, the CDR3 reads TGCGCCAGCAGCCAAGAAGGGCAGGGCAACTATGGCTACACCTTC. Translation gives CASSQEGQGNYGYTF.

V is TRBV27 and J is TRBJ2-7, with 8 bases fitting TRBD1. The V segment lost 5 bases and the J segment 5 bases; nucleotides outside the gene matches: 8. Germline CDR1 is MNHEY and CDR2 is SMNVEV (reference sequence). This CDR3 is built from 14 residues. The DNA for the CDR3 is TGTGCCAGCAGTCATAGACAGGGGCGGCACGAGCAGTACTTC. This sequence encodes CASSHRQGRHEQYF.

The rearrangement joins TRBV27 to TRBJ2-2; 8 nucleotides align to TRBD2. The CDR3 is 15 residues long. The J segment lost 7 bases and the V segment lost 4 bases, leaving 8 bases of the junction unmatched. CDR1 MNHEY and CDR2 SMNVEV come from the germline V gene (reference sequence). DNA of the CDR3: TGTGCCAGCAGTTGGGGACTAGGAAATGGCGGGGAGCTGTTTTTT. Its translation: CASSWGLGNGGELFF.

V usage is TRBV4-2 and J usage is TRBJ2-7; 8 nucleotides line up with TRBD1. CDR1 is LGHNA and CDR2 is YNFKEQ in the germline V gene. CDR3 size: 17 residues. Trimming at V came to 4 bases and at J to 1 base, leaving 12 bases not matched to a gene. The CDR3 DNA is TGTGCCAGCAGCCGATCGACAGGGGTCGAGGTGTCCTACGAGCAGTACTTC. Translation: CASSRSTGVEVSYEQYF.

This chain links TRBV28 with TRBJ1-5; TRBD1 aligns across 7 bases. Germline CDR1 reads MDHEN; CDR2 reads SYDVKM. Germline trimming cut 10 bases from V and 3 bases from J; bases unmatched to any gene: 15. The CDR3 runs to 16 residues. In DNA form, the CDR3 reads TGTGCCACCCACGGAGGGGCAGGGGGTGACAATCAGCCCCAGCATTTT. Residues: CATHGGAGGDNQPQHF.

The V gene is TRBV19, the J gene TRBJ1-2; possible D gene TRBD1, 5 bases. Germline assignment: CDR1 LNHDA and CDR2 SQIVND (reference sequence). The CDR3 is 14 residues long. V lost 11 bases to trimming and J lost 5 bases, with 21 bases between them. The CDR3 here is CARGGGETDYGYTF. In nucleotides, the CDR3 is TGTGCCCGGGGGGGAGGGGAGACCGATTATGGCTACACCTTC.

The V and J genes are TRBV27 and TRBJ2-2; maybe TRBD1 (5 bases). Germline CDR1 reads MNHEY; CDR2 reads SMNVEV (reference sequence). The CDR3 loop spans 15 amino acids. The V end lost 6 bases, the J end lost 1 base, and 12 bases lay between the germline ends. The CDR3 DNA reads as TGTGCCAGCAGGGAGACAGCCGTGAACACCGGGGAGCTGTTTTTT. Amino acid sequence: CASRETAVNTGELFF.

The V and J genes are TRBV5-6 and TRBJ1-3, with D possibly being TRBD1 (5 bases). The CDR3 is 17 residues long. Germline V gene lookup returns CDR1 SGHDT and CDR2 YYEEEE. With 4 bases removed from V and 2 bases from J, the gap between germline ends came to 19 bases. CDR3 protein: CASSGGWGSLPGNTIYF. CDR3 nucleotide sequence: TGTGCCAGCAGCGGAGGGTGGGGCTCCCTGCCTGGAAACACCATATATTTT.